The clone carrying this TCR beta chain was counted a few times. Using a J-beta primer mix together with a sample-barcoded 5' primer, a second PCR was run for about 6 to 11 cycles. A single record per CDR3 protein comes from TCRdb applying MiXCR to the 5' RACE reads. The sample includes 1.2 million to 1.5 million distinct CDR3 sequences, roughly 40% of them seen just once. PBMCs numbering at least 7 million were isolated per sample. The length of the CDR3 is 16 residues. V was shortened by 4 bases and J by 1 base, with 11 bases between the two germline ends. Germline CDR1 is SGHTA and CDR2 is FQGNSA. The sample originates from a study of blood T cells in healthy people across ages.

The chain has TRBV7-2 and TRBJ1-6; D call uncertain. The clonotype originates from a young woman in good health. Material for sequencing was blood. The CDR3 region has the DNA TGTGCCAGCAGCTCCCCCGCGGGGTCCTATAATTCACCCCTCCACTTT. Translated, it gives CASSSPAGSYNSPLHF. The full variable domain, with the rest looked up from reference TRBV7-2 and TRBJ1-6, is GAGVSQSPSNKVTEKGKDVELRCDPISGHTALYWYRQSLGQGLEFLIYFQGNSAPDKSGLPSDRFSAERTGGSVSTLTIQRTQQEDSAVYLCASSSPAGSYNSPLHFGNGTRLTVT.